These 30 T cell receptor beta chains originate from one sample sequenced in a study of regulatory T cells in long-lasting Graves disease. Researchers made TCR beta libraries by using iRepertoire HTBI primers and running Arm-PCR on CDR3 regions. TCRdb re-derived calls from the multiplex PCR reads in MiXCR, one entry per CDR3 protein. This table has 390,000 or so distinct CDR3 sequences, 20% to 25% appearing once. Described time point: persistent/refractory GD, antithyroid drugs over 5 years with positive TRAb. PBMC-derived RNA was used for the TCR library. Sequencing was performed on peripheral blood mononuclear cells (PBMCs), taken when the disease was refractory, from a patient treated with antithyroid drugs. These receptor sequences come from a woman aged 40 to 50 with Graves disease.

Worth noting for this clonotype: Sequence at one end of the junction differs from germline and may be a read error. The chain uses TRBV6-1 and TRBJ1-5; 7 positions agree with TRBD1. Germline CDR1 is MNHNS and CDR2 is SASEGT. There are 15 residues in the CDR3. The chain's CDR3 is CASTFTDRVNQPRHF. For the CDR3, the DNA is TGTGCCAGCACTTTTACCGACAGGGTCAATCAGCCCCGGCATTTT.

This clonotype occurred many times. The V call is TRBV28, the J call TRBJ1-1; D remains ambiguous. Germline values: CDR1 MDHEN, CDR2 SYDVKM. The CDR3 extends over 15 amino acids. Trimming shortened V by 5 bases and J by 1 base, and 14 bases separated the two germline ends. The CDR3 loop reads CASSLPRGRNTEAFF. CDR3 DNA sequence: TGTGCCAGCAGTCTCCCCCGTGGACGGAACACTGAAGCTTTCTTT.

This clonotype was counted at least ten times. The chain recombines TRBV2 with TRBJ1-5, with a weak D call TRBD1 (6 bases). V was trimmed by 5 bases and J by 3 bases, leaving 8 bases between them. Germline CDR1 and CDR2: SNHLY and FYNNEI. The CDR3 runs to 13 residues. This CDR3 reads CASSRTDNQPQHF. CDR3 DNA: TGTGCCAGCAGTCGGACAGACAATCAGCCCCAGCATTTT.

Concerning this clonotype: A much larger clone differs from this one at a single base, so this may be a read error. This is likely a read error, given that the CDR3 carries no conserved phenylalanine or tryptophan at its end. The genes are TRBV29-1 and TRBJ2-5; no clear D gene. The CDR3 length is 13 residues. V shed 3 bases and J shed 5 bases, with 13 bases lying between them. Germline CDR1 SQVTM, CDR2 ANQGSEA. The CDR3 nucleotides read TGCAGCGTTGACGCTTCCCTCTTGGAGACCCAGTACCTC. It is translated as CSVDASLLETQYL.

This clonotype has a handful of counts. The V call is TRBV12-3 or TRBV12-4, the J call TRBJ2-1, with D possibly matching TRBD2 (5 bases). The CDR3 is 13 residues long. V shed 5 bases and J shed 9 bases, with 14 bases lying between them. The CDR3 here is CASSPSPGSEQFF. The CDR3 DNA sequence: TGTGCCAGCAGTCCGTCCCCGGGGAGTGAGCAGTTCTTC.

This sequence joins TRBV5-1 and TRBJ2-7; D gene unclear. The CDR3 totals 14 residues. V was clipped by 0 bases and J by 2 bases, with 9 bases between them. Germline V gene lookup returns CDR1 SGHRS and CDR2 YFSETQ. The CDR3 protein is CASSLDSTAYEQYF. The CDR3 DNA reads as TGCGCCAGCAGCTTGGATTCCACAGCCTACGAGCAGTACTTC.

This clonotype was seen repeatedly, ten times or more. The chain employs TRBV28 and TRBJ1-1; tentative D call: TRBD1 (5 bases). The germline CDR1 and CDR2 sequences are MDHEN and SYDVKM. This CDR3 has 15 residues. V was clipped by 7 bases and J by 3 bases, with 18 bases between them. The DNA for the CDR3 is TGTGCCAGCACCCCATTGGGGGGAGTCGACACTGAAGCTTTCTTT. It is translated as CASTPLGGVDTEAFF.

This clonotype was observed a handful of times. This sequence joins TRBV5-5 and TRBJ2-7, with 11 bases fitting TRBD2. The length of the CDR3 is 16 residues. Germline V lookup: CDR1 SGHKS, CDR2 YYEKEE (reference sequence). Germline trimming cut 4 bases from V and 3 bases from J; bases unmatched to any gene: 9. The CDR3 DNA sequence: TGTGCCAGCAGCGGCCTCCGACTAGCGGGAAACTACGAGCAGTACTTC. Translation: CASSGLRLAGNYEQYF.

Ten or more counts support this clonotype. The J gene is TRBJ2-7, the V gene TRBV28; D is possibly TRBD1 (5 bases). This CDR3 is 16 amino acids long. Trimming left V 3 bases short and J 2 bases short, with 17 bases between. Germline V gene data show CDR1 as MDHEN and CDR2 as SYDVKM. Here the CDR3 reads CASSFRIPDITYEQYF. The CDR3 DNA follows: TGTGCCAGCAGTTTTAGAATCCCGGACATTACCTACGAGCAGTACTTC.

This clonotype was counted many times. The chain joins TRBV28 to TRBJ1-5; TRBD1 agrees at 8 bases. Unmatched junction bases numbered 6, after V lost 6 bases and J lost 2 bases. This CDR3 region has 15 residues. Germline V CDR1 and CDR2: MDHEN, SYDVKM. CDR3 nucleotide sequence: TGTGCCAGCAGCGGACAGGGTATCGGCAATCAGCCCCAGCATTTT. Amino acids: CASSGQGIGNQPQHF.

As to this clonotype: Possible read error: a much larger clone is one base away. The rearrangement links TRBV28 to TRBJ2-6; D remains ambiguous. Trimming cost V 7 bases and J 0 bases, with 7 bases left between them. CDR1 and CDR2 from the germline V gene are MDHEN and SYDVKM. The CDR3 is made up of 14 amino acids. As DNA, the CDR3 is TGTGCCAGCATGGGCCCCTCTGGGGCCAACGTCCTGACTTTC. This sequence encodes CASMGPSGANVLTF.

This clonotype was counted between two and nine times. At one end the junction does not follow the germline gene, possibly because of a read error. The chain joins TRBV27 to TRBJ2-7; 8 positions agree with TRBD2. Germline lookup yields CDR1 MNHEY and CDR2 SMNVEV (reference sequence). This CDR3 has 15 amino acids. CDR3 in DNA: TGTGTCAGCAGTTTCCCCGGTAGCGGGATGGGCGAGCAGTACTTC. It codes for CVSSFPGSGMGEQYF.

The CDR3 DNA sequence: TGCGCCAGCAGCCAAGATCCCCGGCGGGAGGTGGTTGGTACGCAGTATTTT. This codes for CASSQDPRREVVGTQYF. The chain couples TRBV4-1 to TRBJ2-3, with 8 bases identical to TRBD2. From germline, CDR1 is MGHRA and CDR2 YSYEKL. This CDR3 has 17 residues. V trimming: 0 bases; J trimming: 8 bases; junction bases outside the gene matches: 13.

J is TRBJ2-7 and V is TRBV28; weak D call: TRBD1 (5 bases). The ends were cut back, 5 bases at V and 4 bases at J, with 12 bases in the middle. The CDR3 has 13 residues. Germline V gives CDR1 MDHEN, CDR2 SYDVKM. CDR3 in amino acids: CASSAYRFYEQYF. DNA of the CDR3: TGTGCCAGCAGTGCATACAGGTTTTACGAGCAGTACTTC.

This clonotype has ten or more counts. The rearrangement links TRBV28 to TRBJ2-2; D perhaps matches TRBD2 (6 bases). V was trimmed by 2 bases and J by 2 bases, leaving 15 bases between them. CDR1 MDHEN and CDR2 SYDVKM come from the germline V gene. The length of the CDR3 is 17 residues. CDR3 residues: CASSLKWASVNTGELFF. The CDR3 DNA reads TGTGCCAGCAGTTTAAAATGGGCTAGCGTTAACACCGGGGAGCTGTTTTTT.

This clonotype was counted between two and nine times. This sequence joins TRBV30 and TRBJ2-7; D is perhaps TRBD1 or TRBD2 (5 bases each). The V end was cut by 4 bases, the J end by 3 bases, with 16 bases between. Germline V lookup: CDR1 GTSNPN, CDR2 SVGIG (reference sequence). The length of the CDR3 is 14 residues. The CDR3 DNA follows: TGTGCCTGGATGAAAAGAGGGGTGTTCTACGAGCAGTACTTC. Its protein product is CAWMKRGVFYEQYF.

This clonotype was observed a handful of times. The gene calls are TRBV3-1 and TRBJ2-7; 7 bases fit TRBD1. The V and J ends lost 6 bases and 2 bases, in that order; junction bases with no gene match: 10. Germline values: CDR1 LGHDT, CDR2 YNNKEL (reference sequence). The CDR3 totals 15 residues. The CDR3 sequence: CASSQSTGNTYEQYF. Here the CDR3 DNA reads TGTGCCAGCAGTCAGTCGACAGGGAATACCTACGAGCAGTACTTC.

This clonotype has a count of ten or more. Here the CDR3 reads CASSFRGPNYGYTF. The CDR3 coding sequence is TGTGCCAGCAGCTTCCGGGGGCCCAACTATGGCTACACCTTC. The V and J genes are TRBV7-2 and TRBJ1-2; tentatively, D is TRBD1 (6 bases). This CDR3 has 14 amino acids. The germline V gene encodes CDR1 SGHTA and CDR2 FQGNSA. V was pared by 3 bases and J by 2 bases, with 10 bases between.

There are many counts of this clonotype. The gene calls are TRBV27 and TRBJ1-4, with D hard to call. CDR1 and CDR2 (germline): MNHEY, SMNVEV (reference sequence). The CDR3 has 13 residues. The V end was cut by 3 bases, the J end by 2 bases, with 4 bases between. The CDR3 nucleotides are TGTGCCAGCAGTTTTCAGACTAATGAAAAACTGTTTTTT. Translating gives CASSFQTNEKLFF.

This clonotype came up a few times. This chain uses TRBV5-1 with TRBJ1-4, with D perhaps matching TRBD1 (5 bases). Germline lookup yields CDR1 SGHRS and CDR2 YFSETQ. CDR3 length equals 15 residues. The V gene lost 4 bases and the J gene lost 6 bases, with 16 bases spanning the gap. The CDR3 region has the DNA TGCGCCAGCAGCCCAGTGGGGCGAATCCATGAAAAACTGTTTTTT. This gives the protein CASSPVGRIHEKLFF.

The V and J genes are TRBV5-1 and TRBJ2-7; 14 positions agree with TRBD2. This CDR3 contains 18 residues. V lost 3 bases to trimming and J lost 0 bases; unmatched junction nucleotides: 8. Germline V gene sequence: CDR1 SGHRS, CDR2 YFSETQ. DNA for the CDR3: TGCGCCAGCAGCTCTAAGGGACTAGCGGGAGTAGGCTCCTACGAGCAGTACTTC. Its translation: CASSSKGLAGVGSYEQYF.

CDR3 sequence: CAISRPQSPPYEQYF. The CDR3 nucleotides are TGTGCCATCAGTCGACCGCAATCCCCTCCTTACGAGCAGTACTTC. The chain is built from TRBV10-3 and TRBJ2-7, with D uncertain. Looked up from germline, CDR1 is ENHRY and CDR2 is SYGVKD. The CDR3 length is 15 residues. V lost 5 bases and J 4 bases, leaving 18 bases between the germline ends.

This clonotype was recorded many times. The gene calls are TRBV20-1 and TRBJ2-5; 8 bases are a match to TRBD1. CDR3 size: 13 residues. V lost 3 bases to trimming and J lost 4 bases; unmatched junction nucleotides: 4. Looked up from germline, CDR1 is DFQATT and CDR2 is SNEGSKA (reference sequence). CDR3 in amino acids: CSARGDRGETQYF. The CDR3, as DNA: TGCAGTGCTAGGGGAGACAGGGGAGAGACCCAGTACTTC.

This clonotype was counted between two and nine times. One end of the junction varies from germline; a read error may be responsible. The chain carries TRBV7-9 and TRBJ2-2; a possible D gene is TRBD2 (6 bases). Germline V gives CDR1 SEHNR, CDR2 FQNEAQ (reference sequence). The CDR3 has 17 residues. This chain's CDR3 is CASSIAEWRANTGELFF. Here the CDR3 DNA reads TGTGCCAGCAGCATAGCGGAATGGAGGGCCAACACCGGGGAGCTGTTTTTT.

This clonotype was observed at least ten times. This chain connects TRBV28 to TRBJ1-1; possible D gene TRBD1, 5 bases. Germline V gives CDR1 MDHEN, CDR2 SYDVKM. The CDR3 has 13 residues. The V gene lost 9 bases and the J gene lost 4 bases, with 15 bases spanning the gap. For the CDR3, the DNA is TGTGCCAGTGATCAAGGGGCTTTCACTGAAGCTTTCTTT. Its translation is CASDQGAFTEAFF.

V and J are TRBV7-9 and TRBJ1-6; no firm D call. With 5 bases removed from V and 7 bases from J, the gap between germline ends came to 15 bases. CDR3 length: 15 residues. Germline loops: CDR1 SEHNR, CDR2 FQNEAQ (reference sequence). The chain's CDR3 is CASSALVGRNSPLHF. The DNA for the CDR3 is TGTGCCAGCAGCGCCCTCGTCGGGAGGAATTCACCCCTCCACTTT.

This clonotype was seen a handful of times. CDR3 amino acids: CAISVRNISGANVLTF. Here the CDR3 DNA reads TGTGCCATCAGTGTTAGGAATATCTCTGGGGCCAACGTCCTGACTTTC. The V gene is TRBV10-3, the J gene TRBJ2-6; D is undetermined. The CDR3 consists of 16 residues. V lost 4 bases to trimming and J lost 0 bases, with 10 bases between them. Germline V gene lookup returns CDR1 ENHRY and CDR2 SYGVKD.

This clonotype came up a few times. This chain joins TRBV7-8 and TRBJ1-3; D gene uncertain. V lost 6 bases and J 0 bases, leaving 30 bases between the germline ends. Germline values: CDR1 SGHVS, CDR2 FQNEAQ. The CDR3 runs to 21 residues. In DNA form, the CDR3 reads TGTGCCAGCAGTCTAATAACGTGGGGATGGGCCTCCCTCTACTCTGGAAACACCATATATTTT. Its translation: CASSLITWGWASLYSGNTIYF.

This clonotype was detected ten times or more. This chain links TRBV27 with TRBJ2-4, with TRBD1 matching 7 bases. Germline lookup yields CDR1 MNHEY and CDR2 SMNVEV (reference sequence). The CDR3 is 15 residues long. J lost 6 bases, V lost 6 bases, and 11 bases had no gene match. CDR3 coding DNA: TGTGCCAGCAGCTCTGGGGACAGTCTTGGAAACATTCAGTACTTC. Its protein is CASSSGDSLGNIQYF.

This rearrangement joins TRBV6-1 to TRBJ2-2, with D possibly matching TRBD2 (5 bases). Germline lookup yields CDR1 MNHNS and CDR2 SASEGT. V lost 4 bases and J lost 10, with 10 bases in between. This CDR3 has 12 amino acids. Here the CDR3 DNA reads TGTGCCAGCAGTGGGACTTTTTTGGAGCTGTTTTTT. It encodes CASSGTFLELFF.